This record looks at one TCR beta chain sequence and its context. This sample is part of a study of shared clonotypes between healthy human individuals. V trimming: 3 bases; J trimming: 5 bases; junction bases outside the gene matches: 5. Germline lookup yields CDR1 WSHSY and CDR2 SAAADI. This CDR3 region has 15 residues. Measured with immunoSEQ multiplex PCR; TCRdb has only the in-frame clones, and not every one. The table lists millions of clones, 85% to 95% of them singletons, with more than 0.1% in the top ten. It was into CD45RA+ naive and CD45RA-negative memory subsets that the CD4+ cells were split.

The sequence came from a man aged 18-30 years in good health. Sequencing was performed on naive CD4+ T cells sorted from blood. Subset described: CD45RA+ positively selected. The chain carries TRBV10-2 and TRBJ2-7; 12 bases align to TRBD1. The CDR3: CASSDGGQGANEQYF. Here the CDR3 DNA reads TGCGCCAGCAGTGATGGGGGACAGGGGGCCAACGAGCAGTACTTC.